This entry lists 30 T cell receptor beta chains sequenced from one sample in a study of CD8 T cells in Susac syndrome. RNA was extracted with the RNeasy kit, and a quantity of about 0.45 to 1 ug was reverse transcribed using random hexamers. Each CDR3 protein is one row after TCRdb ran MiXCR on the immunoSEQ multiplex PCR reads. Among about 240,000 distinct CDR3 sequences, around 96% were seen once, and the ten largest hold about 0.094%. Sequencing was done on a sample of CD4+ T cells from PBMCs. The receptors were sampled from a human donor with Susac syndrome.

The rearrangement joins TRBV20-1 to TRBJ2-2, with TRBD1 identical over 7 bases. This CDR3 comprises 15 residues. Germline V lookup: CDR1 DFQATT, CDR2 SNEGSKA (reference sequence). Unmatched junction bases numbered 5, after V lost 2 bases and J lost 2 bases. The CDR3 sequence is CSARTRQGNTGELFF. In DNA form, the CDR3 reads TGCAGTGCTAGAACCCGACAGGGCAACACCGGGGAGCTGTTTTTT.

J is TRBJ2-4 and V is TRBV5-4, with TRBD1 as a possible D gene (6 bases). The CDR3 extends over 14 amino acids. V lost 6 bases, J lost 6 bases, and 16 bases lay in between. The germline V gene encodes CDR1 SGHNT and CDR2 YYREEE (reference sequence). CDR3: CASTLAGTPNIQYF. CDR3 nucleotides: TGTGCCAGCACCCTCGCCGGGACACCAAACATTCAGTACTTC.

The J gene is TRBJ2-4, the V gene TRBV6-6, with a weak D call TRBD1 (5 bases). The length of the CDR3 is 16 residues. Germline-derived CDR1 and CDR2 are MNHNY and SVGAGI (reference sequence). V lost 8 bases, J lost 3 bases, and 20 bases lay in between. CDR3 sequence (DNA): TGTGCCAGCCAGGGCACAGCAGCTATGGGCAAAAACATTCAGTACTTC. Amino acids: CASQGTAAMGKNIQYF.

The chain recombines TRBV4-1 with TRBJ2-7; D might be TRBD1 (5 bases). Trimming removed 0 bases from V and 2 bases from J, with 20 bases in between. The germline gives CDR1 MGHRA, CDR2 YSYEKL. This CDR3 region has 18 residues. CDR3 in DNA: TGCGCCAGCAGCCAAGATGGGTCGTCCGGACACACGACCTACGAGCAGTACTTC. It translates to CASSQDGSSGHTTYEQYF.

The chain carries TRBV29-1 and TRBJ2-1, with 10 nucleotides matching TRBD2. The length of the CDR3 is 15 residues. V shed 4 bases, J shed 5 bases, and the junction held 8 bases outside the gene matches. CDR1 and CDR2 (germline): SQVTM, ANQGSEA. Written as DNA, the CDR3 is TGCAGCGTTGCCGTCGGGAGCGGGAGGGACAATGAGCAGTTCTTC. Translated: CSVAVGSGRDNEQFF.

This chain connects TRBV7-3 to TRBJ2-3; TRBD1 agrees at 7 bases. The junction had 13 bases not matched to a gene; V was cut back by 5 bases and J by 8 bases. Germline-derived CDR1 and CDR2 are SGHTA and FQGTGA. This CDR3 has 15 amino acids. CDR3 residues: CASSLQGWASGTQYF. Here the CDR3 DNA reads TGTGCCAGCAGCCTACAGGGGTGGGCCAGCGGTACGCAGTATTTT.

V usage is TRBV11-2 and J usage is TRBJ2-1; D gene unclear. Trimming shortened V by 5 bases and J by 3 bases, and 8 bases separated the two germline ends. Germline CDR1 is SGHAT and CDR2 is FQNNGV. CDR3 size: 13 residues. In DNA form, the CDR3 reads TGTGCCAGCAGCCCACGAAACTACAATGAGCAGTTCTTC. Translation gives CASSPRNYNEQFF.

The genes are TRBV30 and TRBJ1-5; D call uncertain. The germline V and J ends were trimmed by 2 bases and 9 bases, with 14 bases remaining between them. Per the germline V gene, CDR1 is GTSNPN and CDR2 is SVGIG (reference sequence). The CDR3 consists of 13 residues. The CDR3 nucleotides read TGTGCCTGGAGTAAGGACCCGCGGGGGCCCCAGCATTTT. Translating gives CAWSKDPRGPQHF.

This rearrangement joins TRBV7-9 to TRBJ1-2; D remains unclear. In germline, CDR1 is SEHNR, CDR2 FQNEAQ (reference sequence). CDR3 length: 13 amino acids. With 1 base removed from V and 4 bases from J, the gap between germline ends came to 7 bases. The CDR3: CASSLGATYGYTF. CDR3 coding DNA: TGTGCCAGCAGCTTAGGGGCCACCTATGGCTACACCTTC.

V gene TRBV12-3 or TRBV12-4 combines with J gene TRBJ2-1, with 8 nucleotides matching TRBD2. This CDR3 has 15 residues. The junction had 5 bases not matched to a gene; V was cut back by 4 bases and J by 3 bases. CDR3 DNA sequence: TGTGCCAGCAGTTCGGCTACTAGCGGCTACAATGAGCAGTTCTTC. This translates into CASSSATSGYNEQFF.

This rearrangement joins TRBV29-1 to TRBJ2-5, with D possibly matching TRBD2 (6 bases). The CDR3 is 12 amino acids. Germline V gene data show CDR1 as SQVTM and CDR2 as ANQGSEA. Deletions cut 4 bases from V and 5 bases from J, with 11 bases between. Written as DNA, the CDR3 is TGCAGCGTTGTCGCTAGCGCGGAGACCCAGTACTTC. Its protein is CSVVASAETQYF.

The chain couples TRBV7-3 to TRBJ2-3; no clear D gene. CDR1 and CDR2 from the germline V gene are SGHTA and FQGTGA. This CDR3 has 14 residues. V gave up 6 bases and J gave up 2 bases, with 12 bases separating them. For the CDR3, the DNA is TGTGCCAGCAGGACGGGTTCGAACACAGATACGCAGTATTTT. Translation: CASRTGSNTDTQYF.

This clonotype was detected only once. The chain is built from TRBV29-1 and TRBJ1-2; D might be TRBD1 (6 bases). The CDR3 length is 14 residues. Germline CDR1 reads SQVTM; CDR2 reads ANQGSEA. Trimming took 6 bases from V and 4 from J, leaving 18 bases between them. The CDR3 nucleotides are TGCAGCGTCGCTGGGGGGGCGCGTGTCTATGGCTACACCTTC. This encodes CSVAGGARVYGYTF.

V and J are TRBV20-1 and TRBJ1-2; 8 nucleotides line up with TRBD1. With 4 bases clipped from V and 5 bases from J, the junction kept 6 bases outside the gene matches. The CDR3 length is 13 residues. CDR1 and CDR2 (germline): DFQATT, SNEGSKA (reference sequence). CDR3 coding DNA: TGCAGTGCTACGGGGACAGGAGAGTATGGCTACACCTTC. Protein product: CSATGTGEYGYTF.

The chain couples TRBV20-1 to TRBJ1-5, with D perhaps matching TRBD1 (5 bases). The CDR3 consists of 14 residues. Trimming took off 5 bases at V and 0 bases at J, with 11 bases between the two ends. CDR1 DFQATT and CDR2 SNEGSKA come from the germline V gene (reference sequence). The CDR3 sequence: CSAPRGLSNQPQHF. Here the CDR3 DNA reads TGCAGTGCTCCGAGGGGACTTAGCAATCAGCCCCAGCATTTT.

The gene calls are TRBV9 and TRBJ2-1, with D possibly being TRBD2 (6 bases). V lost 3 bases to trimming and J lost 12 bases, with 13 bases between them. The CDR3 has 12 amino acids. In germline, CDR1 is SGDLS, CDR2 YYNGEE. CDR3 in amino acids: CASSATRGSQFF. CDR3 nucleotide sequence: TGTGCCAGCAGCGCAACACGGGGGTCGCAGTTCTTC.

This chain joins TRBV29-1 and TRBJ1-5; D gene uncertain. The V gene lost 6 bases and the J gene lost 1 base, with 13 bases spanning the gap. This CDR3 region has 14 residues. The V gene's germline CDR1 is SQVTM and CDR2 ANQGSEA. The CDR3 protein is CSVLPLDSNQPQHF. The CDR3 DNA sequence: TGCAGCGTCCTACCTTTAGACAGCAATCAGCCCCAGCATTTT.

This sequence joins TRBV29-1 and TRBJ2-5; D remains unclear. The V gene lost 7 bases and the J gene lost 4 bases, with 13 bases spanning the gap. The CDR3 totals 12 residues. Germline CDR1 reads SQVTM; CDR2 reads ANQGSEA. CDR3 in DNA: TGCAGCGCCCGGTTTTCTGGAGAGACCCAGTACTTC. As protein: CSARFSGETQYF.

In regard to this clonotype: One end of the junction does not line up with germline, which may come from a read error. Here the CDR3 reads CATSPGELFF. The CDR3 DNA is TGTGCCACCAGTCCCGGGGAGCTGTTTTTT. The gene calls are TRBV27 and TRBJ2-2; D gene uncertain. This CDR3 contains 10 residues. Looked up from germline, CDR1 is MNHEY and CDR2 is SMNVEV (reference sequence).

The V gene is TRBV5-6, the J gene TRBJ2-3; D call uncertain. Germline V gene sequence: CDR1 SGHDT, CDR2 YYEEEE. V dropped 4 bases and J dropped 2 bases, with 14 bases sitting between them. The CDR3 is 15 residues long. DNA of the CDR3: TGTGCCAGCAGCCCACGCCGATTCAACACAGATACGCAGTATTTT. This codes for CASSPRRFNTDTQYF.

J is TRBJ2-2 and V is TRBV5-1; D possibly corresponds to TRBD2 (5 bases). The germline V gene has CDR1 SGHRS and CDR2 YFSETQ. CDR3 size: 15 residues. V gave up 0 bases and J gave up 6 bases, with 12 bases separating them. CDR3 loop: CASSLEAYGAGELFF. The CDR3 DNA sequence: TGCGCCAGCAGCTTGGAAGCGTACGGGGCCGGGGAGCTGTTTTTT.

The chain has TRBV4-2 and TRBJ2-1, with D perhaps given as TRBD1 or TRBD2 (5 bases each). Germline values: CDR1 LGHNA, CDR2 YNFKEQ. The CDR3 is 16 residues long. V dropped 1 base and J dropped 8 bases, with 18 bases sitting between them. CDR3 loop: CASSQVTGLAEDEQFF. CDR3 coding DNA: TGTGCCAGCAGCCAAGTGACGGGGCTAGCCGAAGATGAGCAGTTCTTC.

The genes are TRBV20-1 and TRBJ2-1, with 14 nucleotides matching TRBD2. V dropped 2 bases and J dropped 9; count of bases not matched to a gene: 9. The germline gives CDR1 DFQATT, CDR2 SNEGSKA (reference sequence). The CDR3 loop spans 16 amino acids. The CDR3, as DNA: TGCAGTGCTAGACTTTCCGAGACTAGCGGGAGGGGTGAGCAGTTCTTC. It encodes CSARLSETSGRGEQFF.

The chain links TRBV7-3 to TRBJ2-1; D might be TRBD1 (6 bases). In germline, CDR1 is SGHTA, CDR2 FQGTGA. With 2 bases removed from V and 2 bases from J, the gap between germline ends came to 10 bases. CDR3 length equals 15 residues. The CDR3 region has the DNA TGTGCCAGCAGCTTACAGGGGAGAGCCTACAATGAGCAGTTCTTC. Its protein product is CASSLQGRAYNEQFF.

V gene TRBV29-1 combines with J gene TRBJ1-2; D may be TRBD1 (5 bases). CDR3 size: 14 residues. The V gene's germline CDR1 is SQVTM and CDR2 ANQGSEA. Trimming removed 7 bases at V and 3 bases at J, with 18 bases between. This CDR3 reads CSADRRGKDYGYTF. The CDR3 DNA reads TGCAGCGCGGACCGACGGGGGAAGGACTATGGCTACACCTTC.

V is TRBV13 and J is TRBJ2-7; D is perhaps TRBD1 or TRBD2 (5 bases each). Germline lookup yields CDR1 PRHDT and CDR2 FYEKMQ (reference sequence). Deletions cut 5 bases from V and 4 bases from J, with 18 bases between. This CDR3 has 15 residues. Here the CDR3 DNA reads TGTGCCAGCAGCCGGGGCCGAGCGGTGTTGTACGAGCAGTACTTC. Its protein product is CASSRGRAVLYEQYF.

The chain links TRBV12-5 to TRBJ1-1; 7 nucleotides agree with TRBD1. The CDR3 contains 16 residues. In germline, CDR1 is LGHNT, CDR2 FRNRAP. Trimming took 4 bases from V and 1 from J; bases not matched to a gene: 9. The CDR3: CASGSNYHRGNTEAFF. CDR3 DNA: TGTGCTAGTGGTTCAAACTATCACAGGGGGAACACTGAAGCTTTCTTT.

The V gene is TRBV7-9, the J gene TRBJ2-2; 8 bases map to TRBD2. The V gene's germline CDR1 is SEHNR and CDR2 FQNEAQ (reference sequence). The V segment lost 5 bases and the J segment 4 bases; nucleotides outside the gene matches: 12. The CDR3 contains 17 residues. The CDR3 region is CASSRSRSGMSTGELFF. In DNA, the CDR3 is TGTGCCAGCAGCCGCTCACGTAGCGGGATGAGCACCGGGGAGCTGTTTTTT.

The rearrangement joins TRBV29-1 to TRBJ2-5; unclear D gene. Trimming cost V 4 bases and J 5 bases, with 14 bases left between them. The CDR3 contains 13 residues. Germline values: CDR1 SQVTM, CDR2 ANQGSEA. The DNA of the CDR3 is TGCAGCGTTGCACCGTTGGTCGGGGAGACCCAGTACTTC. This codes for CSVAPLVGETQYF.

CDR3: CSARRTSGNGEQYF. The CDR3 DNA reads TGCAGTGCTAGACGGACTAGCGGGAACGGCGAGCAGTACTTC. The chain is built from TRBV20-1 and TRBJ2-7; 12 bases fit TRBD2. The germline CDR1 and CDR2 sequences are DFQATT and SNEGSKA (reference sequence). Trimming removed 2 bases from V and 6 bases from J; junction bases left unmatched: 5. This CDR3 contains 14 residues.